Detailed here is one TCR beta chain. Its antigen is undetermined. Deletions cut 2 bases from V and 5 bases from J, with 10 bases between. The V gene's germline CDR1 is MGHDK and CDR2 SYGVNS. The CDR3 sequence is 14 residues long. This sample was included in a study of cytomegalovirus exposure and HLA in healthy donors. The PCR made use of 60 Vbeta and 13 Jbeta primers. The assay was immunoSEQ multiplex PCR, and TCRdb's table has in-frame clones only and misses some. The sample lists about 180,000 clones, about 78% occurring once. Study-wide results and limits: Sequencing depth roughly uniform across donors was assumed in presence/absence analyses. In a later analysis, 15,000 to 20,000 TCR beta sequences were associated with HLA alleles at 0.05 false discovery rate. Association of a missense DCLRE1C variant with TCR beta V- and J-gene trimming was reported in a later analysis.

This clonotype originated in a man between 40 and 49 years old in good health and CMV-seronegative. Sequenced sample: PBMCs. This rearrangement joins TRBV25-1 to TRBJ2-1; D remains unclear. For the CDR3, the DNA is TGTGCCAGCAGTGAAATCCCCGAGGACAATGAGCAGTTCTTC. Its translation is CASSEIPEDNEQFF.